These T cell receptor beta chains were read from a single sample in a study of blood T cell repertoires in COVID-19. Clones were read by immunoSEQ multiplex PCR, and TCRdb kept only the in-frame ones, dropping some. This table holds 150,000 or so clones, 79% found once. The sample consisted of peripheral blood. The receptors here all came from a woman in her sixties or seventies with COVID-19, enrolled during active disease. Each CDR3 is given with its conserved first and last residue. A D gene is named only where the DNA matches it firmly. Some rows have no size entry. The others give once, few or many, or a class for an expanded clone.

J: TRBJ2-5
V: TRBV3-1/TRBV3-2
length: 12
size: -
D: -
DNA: TGTGCCAGCAGCGTTACAGGGGAGACCCAGTACTTC
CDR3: CASSVTGETQYF

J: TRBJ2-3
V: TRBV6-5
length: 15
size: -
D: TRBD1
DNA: TGTGCCAGCAGAACTAGGGACAGGGGGTCAGATACGCAGTATTTT
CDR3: CASRTRDRGSDTQYF

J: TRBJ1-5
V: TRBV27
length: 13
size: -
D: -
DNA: TGTGCCAGCAGTTTAACTAGGGTTCAGCCCCAGCATTTT
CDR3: CASSLTRVQPQHF

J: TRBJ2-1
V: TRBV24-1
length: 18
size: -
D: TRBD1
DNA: TGTGCCACCAGTGATTTAAGGGGGCGCGTTGGATCCTACAATGAGCAGTTCTTC
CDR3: CATSDLRGRVGSYNEQFF

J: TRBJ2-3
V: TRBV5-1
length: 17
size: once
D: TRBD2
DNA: TGCGCCAGCAGCCAGGGACTAGCGGGGGCGATCACAGATACGCAGTATTTT
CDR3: CASSQGLAGAITDTQYF

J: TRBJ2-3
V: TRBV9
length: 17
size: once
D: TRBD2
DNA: TGTGCCAGCAGCGTTACTCCGGGACTAGCGGGAGGTGGTACGCAGTATTTT
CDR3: CASSVTPGLAGGGTQYF

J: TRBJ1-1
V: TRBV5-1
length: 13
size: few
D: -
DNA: TGCGCCAGCAGCCCGACAGGGAACACTGAAGCTTTCTTT
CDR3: CASSPTGNTEAFF

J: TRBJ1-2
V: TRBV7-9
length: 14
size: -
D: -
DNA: TGTGCCAGCAGCTTCGTGAACAGTGACTATGGCTACACCTTC
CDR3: CASSFVNSDYGYTF

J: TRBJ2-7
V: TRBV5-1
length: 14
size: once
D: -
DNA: TGCGCCAGCAGCTTGGGTTCAGGCCCTTGGGAGCAGTACTTC
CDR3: CASSLGSGPWEQYF

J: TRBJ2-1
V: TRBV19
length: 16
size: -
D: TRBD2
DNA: TGTGCCAGTAGTATGACCCCTAGCGGCGCTAACAATGAGCAGTTCTTC
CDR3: CASSMTPSGANNEQFF

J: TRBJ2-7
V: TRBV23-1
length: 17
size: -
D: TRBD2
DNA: TGCACCAGCAGTCAATTTAGACGCCAGCGGGATTCCTACGAGCAGTACTTC
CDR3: CTSSQFRRQRDSYEQYF

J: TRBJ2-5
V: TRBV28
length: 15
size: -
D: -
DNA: TGTGCCAGCAGTTGGGCCGGTTCAAGTCGAGAGACCCAGTACTTC
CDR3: CASSWAGSSRETQYF

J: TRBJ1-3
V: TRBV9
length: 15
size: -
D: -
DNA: TGTGCCAGCAGCGTAGGGCAGGGATCTGGAAACACCATATATTTT
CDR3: CASSVGQGSGNTIYF

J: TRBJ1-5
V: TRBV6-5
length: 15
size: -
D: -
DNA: TGTGCCTCATCGAGGTCCTGGGGGGGCAATCAGCCCCAGCATTTT
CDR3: CASSRSWGGNQPQHF

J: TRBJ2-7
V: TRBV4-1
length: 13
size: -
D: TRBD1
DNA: TGCGCCAGCAGCCCACAGGGGGCCAACGAGCAGTACTTC
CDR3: CASSPQGANEQYF

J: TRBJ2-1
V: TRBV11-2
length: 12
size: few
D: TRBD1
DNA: TGTGCCAGCAGGGGACAGTCCTCAATGCAGTTCTTC
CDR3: CASRGQSSMQFF

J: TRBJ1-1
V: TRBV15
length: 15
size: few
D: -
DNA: TGTGCCACCAGCAGAGAAGGGAGCCTAAACACTGAAGCTTTCTTT
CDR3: CATSREGSLNTEAFF

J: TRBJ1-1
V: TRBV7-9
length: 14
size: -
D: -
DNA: TGTGCCAGCAGACCCCAGACACTGAACACTGAAGCTTTCTTT
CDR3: CASRPQTLNTEAFF

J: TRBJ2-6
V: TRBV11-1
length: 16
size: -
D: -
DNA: TGTGCCAGCAGCTTAGCCCAGGGGAGTGGGGCCAACGTCCTGACTTTC
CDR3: CASSLAQGSGANVLTF

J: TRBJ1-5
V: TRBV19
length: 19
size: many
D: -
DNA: TGTGCCAGTAGTATTGTTGTCGGCAGACTAATGAATAGCAATCAGCCCCAGCATTTT
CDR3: CASSIVVGRLMNSNQPQHF

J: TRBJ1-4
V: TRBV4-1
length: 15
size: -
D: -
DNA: TGCGCCAGCAGCCAAGTGCCGGGGGGCGGTGAAAAACTGTTTTTT
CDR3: CASSQVPGGGEKLFF

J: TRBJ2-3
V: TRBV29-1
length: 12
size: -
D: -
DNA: TGCAGCGCTAGTAAAGAGGCAGATACGCAGTATTTT
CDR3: CSASKEADTQYF

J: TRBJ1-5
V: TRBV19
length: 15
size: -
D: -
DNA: TGTGCCAGTAATAAGGGTATACAGGGTTATCAGCCCCAGCATTTT
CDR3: CASNKGIQGYQPQHF

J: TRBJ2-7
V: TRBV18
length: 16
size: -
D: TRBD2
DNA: TGTGCCAGCTCACGTGAACTAGCGGGAGGGCGAAGCGAGCAGTACTTC
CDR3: CASSRELAGGRSEQYF

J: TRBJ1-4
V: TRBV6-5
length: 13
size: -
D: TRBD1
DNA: TGTGCCAGCGGCCGGGACAGGGGCGAAAAACTGTTTTTT
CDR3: CASGRDRGEKLFF

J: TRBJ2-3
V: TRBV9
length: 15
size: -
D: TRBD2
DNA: TGTGCCAGCAGCGTGCTAGCGGGAGGCACAGATACGCAGTATTTT
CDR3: CASSVLAGGTDTQYF

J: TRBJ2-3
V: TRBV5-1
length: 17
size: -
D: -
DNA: TGCGCCAGCAGCTTGGTTTTTGCGAATTTGAGGACAGATACGCAGTATTTT
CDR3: CASSLVFANLRTDTQYF

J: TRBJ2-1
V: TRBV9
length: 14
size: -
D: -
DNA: TGTGCCAGCAGCCCCGGGGGGCCCTGGGATGAGCAGTTCTTC
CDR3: CASSPGGPWDEQFF

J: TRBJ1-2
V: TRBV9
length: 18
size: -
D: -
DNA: TGTGCCAGCAGCGTAATTAGTAGGTCCGGACACTTTCCCTATGGCTACACCTTC
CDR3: CASSVISRSGHFPYGYTF

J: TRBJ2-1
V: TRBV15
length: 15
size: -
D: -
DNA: TGTGCCACCAGCAAGGGGGAGTTCCAGAACGATGAGCAGTTCTTC
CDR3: CATSKGEFQNDEQFF

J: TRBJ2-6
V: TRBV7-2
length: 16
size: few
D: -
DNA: TGTGCCAGCTCACTCCGACAGGTGACTGGGGCCAACGTCCTGACTTTC
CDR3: CASSLRQVTGANVLTF

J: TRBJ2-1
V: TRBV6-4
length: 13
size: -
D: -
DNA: TGTGCCAGCAGTGAACAGGGTGGGAATGAGCAGTTCTTC
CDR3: CASSEQGGNEQFF

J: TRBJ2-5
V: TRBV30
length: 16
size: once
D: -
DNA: TGTGCCTGGGGAACCCCCCTTTGGGGCGGGAAGCGGACCCAGTACTTC
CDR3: CAWGTPLWGGKRTQYF

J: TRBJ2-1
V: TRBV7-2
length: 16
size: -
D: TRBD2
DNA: TGTGCCAGCAGCTTAGAGCTAGCGGGAGTGTCCGATGAGCAGTTCTTC
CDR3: CASSLELAGVSDEQFF

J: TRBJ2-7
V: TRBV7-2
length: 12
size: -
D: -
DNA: TGTGCCAGCAGCCACGGGATCTACGAGCAGTACTTC
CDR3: CASSHGIYEQYF